A selection of T cell receptor beta chains follows, all from one sample in a study of vaccination effects on CD4 cells after COVID-19. Libraries were prepared by immunoSEQ multiplex PCR; TCRdb keeps only in-frame clonotypes and omits some of them. The data contain about 73,000 clones, roughly 73% of them singletons. The antigens for these receptors are not known. Sequenced material: CD4+ T cells from PBMCs cultured without peptide, taken after COVID-19 vaccination. The origin of the receptors is a human donor who received a COVID-19 vaccine. CDR3s include the opening cysteine and the closing phenylalanine or tryptophan. D genes are given only for firm matches. Size tells how often a clone was seen (once, few, many) or the class of an expanded clone, and some rows leave it out.

d_call: NA
v_call: TRBV24-1
j_call: TRBJ2-4
clone_size: NA
cdr3_aa: CATSVGGTLGGNIQYF
cdr3_nt: TGTGCCACCAGTGTCGGCGGGACCTTAGGGGGAAACATTCAGTACTTC

d_call: NA
v_call: TRBV27
j_call: TRBJ1-5
clone_size: NA
cdr3_aa: CASSSLKDSRPSQPQHF
cdr3_nt: TGTGCCAGCAGTTCTCTCAAGGACAGCCGGCCCAGTCAGCCCCAGCATTTT

d_call: TRBD1
v_call: TRBV7-2
j_call: TRBJ2-5
clone_size: NA
cdr3_aa: CASSSRQGWETQYF
cdr3_nt: TGTGCCAGCAGCTCCCGACAGGGCTGGGAGACCCAGTACTTC

d_call: TRBD1
v_call: TRBV6-5
j_call: TRBJ1-1
clone_size: few
cdr3_aa: CASRWAGGAYTEAFF
cdr3_nt: TGTGCCAGCAGATGGGCAGGGGGCGCCTACACTGAAGCTTTCTTT

d_call: NA
v_call: TRBV27
j_call: TRBJ2-5
clone_size: few
cdr3_aa: CASSLYYPMYQETQYF
cdr3_nt: TGTGCCAGCAGTTTATACTATCCCATGTACCAAGAGACCCAGTACTTC

d_call: NA
v_call: TRBV6-5
j_call: TRBJ1-4
clone_size: NA
cdr3_aa: CASSKGVSNEKLFF
cdr3_nt: TGTGCCAGCAGTAAGGGAGTCTCTAATGAAAAACTGTTTTTT

d_call: NA
v_call: TRBV15
j_call: TRBJ2-2
clone_size: few
cdr3_aa: CATSRVISGGELFF
cdr3_nt: TGTGCCACCAGCAGAGTCATTTCGGGCGGGGAGCTGTTTTTT

d_call: TRBD2
v_call: TRBV5-1
j_call: TRBJ2-3
clone_size: NA
cdr3_aa: CASSVTSGGADTQYF
cdr3_nt: TGCGCCAGCAGCGTAACTAGCGGGGGCGCAGATACGCAGTATTTT

d_call: TRBD1
v_call: TRBV5-1
j_call: TRBJ1-4
clone_size: NA
cdr3_aa: CASSLRTGGGDEKLFF
cdr3_nt: TGCGCCAGCAGCTTGAGGACAGGGGGCGGAGATGAAAAACTGTTTTTT

d_call: NA
v_call: TRBV7-8
j_call: TRBJ1-1
clone_size: NA
cdr3_aa: CASSLGGGTEAFF
cdr3_nt: TGTGCCAGCAGCTTAGGCGGGGGCACTGAAGCTTTCTTT

d_call: TRBD2
v_call: TRBV10-2
j_call: TRBJ2-6
clone_size: once
cdr3_aa: CASRDASQRGGEGANVLTF
cdr3_nt: TGCGCCAGCAGAGACGCGAGCCAGCGGGGGGGGGAAGGGGCCAACGTCCTGACTTTC

d_call: NA
v_call: TRBV24-1
j_call: TRBJ1-5
clone_size: NA
cdr3_aa: CATSETRLGDHQPQHF
cdr3_nt: TGTGCCACCAGTGAGACACGACTAGGGGACCATCAGCCCCAGCATTTT

d_call: NA
v_call: TRBV6-5
j_call: TRBJ1-3
clone_size: NA
cdr3_aa: CASSYAQASSGNTIYF
cdr3_nt: TGTGCCAGCAGTTACGCACAGGCTAGCTCTGGAAACACCATATATTTT

d_call: TRBD2
v_call: TRBV24-1
j_call: TRBJ2-2
clone_size: few
cdr3_aa: CATRGLAVTGELFF
cdr3_nt: TGTGCCACCCGCGGACTAGCAGTCACCGGGGAGCTGTTTTTT

d_call: NA
v_call: TRBV6-5
j_call: TRBJ1-2
clone_size: NA
cdr3_aa: CASIAGLGYGYGYTF
cdr3_nt: TGTGCCAGCATCGCGGGTTTGGGGTACGGGTATGGCTACACCTTC

d_call: NA
v_call: TRBV5-1
j_call: TRBJ2-3
clone_size: NA
cdr3_aa: CASSPRAVTDTQYF
cdr3_nt: TGCGCCAGCAGCCCCAGGGCCGTCACAGATACGCAGTATTTT

d_call: NA
v_call: TRBV5-1
j_call: TRBJ1-2
clone_size: NA
cdr3_aa: CASSLEVLRYGYTF
cdr3_nt: TGCGCCAGCAGCTTGGAGGTCTTACGCTATGGCTACACCTTC

d_call: NA
v_call: TRBV7-2
j_call: TRBJ1-6
clone_size: few
cdr3_aa: CASSLASNSPLHF
cdr3_nt: TGTGCCAGCAGCTTAGCCAGCAACTCACCCCTCCACTTT

d_call: TRBD1
v_call: TRBV6-5
j_call: TRBJ1-3
clone_size: NA
cdr3_aa: CASSLRTGWDTIYF
cdr3_nt: TGTGCCAGCAGCCTAAGGACAGGATGGGACACCATATATTTT

d_call: NA
v_call: TRBV11-1
j_call: TRBJ1-1
clone_size: NA
cdr3_aa: CASSLQGEITEAFF
cdr3_nt: TGTGCCAGCAGCTTACAGGGAGAGATCACTGAAGCTTTCTTT

d_call: TRBD1
v_call: TRBV5-1
j_call: TRBJ1-2
clone_size: NA
cdr3_aa: CASSLTGEGYTF
cdr3_nt: TGCGCCAGCAGCTTGACAGGGGAAGGCTACACCTTC

d_call: TRBD1
v_call: TRBV3-1/TRBV3-2
j_call: TRBJ1-4
clone_size: NA
cdr3_aa: CASSPLTGGPNEKLFF
cdr3_nt: TGTGCCAGCAGCCCCCTGACAGGGGGCCCTAATGAAAAACTGTTTTTT

d_call: TRBD1
v_call: TRBV15
j_call: TRBJ2-5
clone_size: NA
cdr3_aa: CATSRVRTGQETQYF
cdr3_nt: TGTGCCACCAGCAGAGTTCGGACAGGCCAAGAGACCCAGTACTTC

d_call: TRBD1
v_call: TRBV25-1
j_call: TRBJ1-4
clone_size: NA
cdr3_aa: CASSIMGQGEKLFF
cdr3_nt: TGTGCCAGCAGTATAATGGGACAGGGTGAAAAACTGTTTTTT

d_call: NA
v_call: TRBV3-1/TRBV3-2
j_call: TRBJ1-1
clone_size: NA
cdr3_aa: CASSHQVGGGTEAFF
cdr3_nt: TGTGCCAGCAGCCATCAAGTGGGGGGCGGCACTGAAGCTTTCTTT

d_call: NA
v_call: TRBV29-1
j_call: TRBJ2-2
clone_size: NA
cdr3_aa: CSVGTLNTGELFF
cdr3_nt: TGCAGCGTTGGGACACTAAACACCGGGGAGCTGTTTTTT

d_call: NA
v_call: TRBV12-5
j_call: TRBJ2-3
clone_size: NA
cdr3_aa: CASGLVSDGQMNTDTQYF
cdr3_nt: TGTGCTAGTGGTTTGGTTTCCGACGGACAGATGAACACAGATACGCAGTATTTT

d_call: TRBD2
v_call: TRBV5-1
j_call: TRBJ2-3
clone_size: NA
cdr3_aa: CASSLTSGGSTDTQYF
cdr3_nt: TGCGCCAGCAGCTTGACTAGCGGGGGGAGCACAGATACGCAGTATTTT

d_call: NA
v_call: TRBV18
j_call: TRBJ1-1
clone_size: NA
cdr3_aa: CASAAGPSNTEAFF
cdr3_nt: TGTGCCAGCGCCGCGGGACCTTCGAACACTGAAGCTTTCTTT

d_call: NA
v_call: TRBV19
j_call: TRBJ1-4
clone_size: NA
cdr3_aa: CASRPDATTNEKLFF
cdr3_nt: TGTGCCAGTAGACCCGACGCCACAACTAATGAAAAACTGTTTTTT

d_call: NA
v_call: TRBV7-3
j_call: TRBJ2-2
clone_size: NA
cdr3_aa: CASSFRGDRVSGELFF
cdr3_nt: TGTGCCAGCAGCTTCCGTGGGGATAGGGTCTCCGGGGAGCTGTTTTTT

d_call: NA
v_call: TRBV2
j_call: TRBJ2-3
clone_size: NA
cdr3_aa: CASHRGDTQYF
cdr3_nt: TGTGCCAGCCACAGAGGGGATACGCAGTATTTT

d_call: NA
v_call: TRBV27
j_call: TRBJ1-2
clone_size: NA
cdr3_aa: CASSPGGSNVYGYTF
cdr3_nt: TGTGCCAGCAGTCCCGGGGGAAGTAACGTCTATGGCTACACCTTC

d_call: TRBD2
v_call: TRBV5-1
j_call: TRBJ2-1
clone_size: NA
cdr3_aa: CASSGEGYNEQFF
cdr3_nt: TGCGCCAGCAGCGGGGAGGGATACAATGAGCAGTTCTTC

d_call: NA
v_call: TRBV7-2
j_call: TRBJ1-1
clone_size: NA
cdr3_aa: CASSAGELGGTEAFF
cdr3_nt: TGTGCCAGCAGCGCAGGGGAACTTGGGGGCACTGAAGCTTTCTTT

d_call: TRBD1
v_call: TRBV6-5
j_call: TRBJ1-3
clone_size: NA
cdr3_aa: CASNLDRASGNTIYF
cdr3_nt: TGTGCCAGCAATCTCGACAGGGCTTCTGGAAACACCATATATTTT

d_call: TRBD1
v_call: TRBV5-1
j_call: TRBJ2-1
clone_size: NA
cdr3_aa: CASSLEGTGDAQFF
cdr3_nt: TGCGCCAGCAGCTTGGAGGGGACAGGGGACGCGCAGTTCTTC

d_call: NA
v_call: TRBV21-1
j_call: TRBJ2-4
clone_size: NA
cdr3_aa: CASSKNGPGGPKNIQYF
cdr3_nt: TGTGCCAGCAGCAAAAACGGGCCGGGGGGCCCAAAAAACATTCAGTACTTC

d_call: TRBD1
v_call: TRBV27
j_call: TRBJ1-2
clone_size: NA
cdr3_aa: CASRTTGWSYGYTF
cdr3_nt: TGTGCCAGCAGGACGACAGGGTGGAGCTATGGCTACACCTTC

d_call: TRBD1
v_call: TRBV4-1
j_call: TRBJ1-2
clone_size: NA
cdr3_aa: CASSQGRDRANYGYTF
cdr3_nt: TGCGCCAGCAGCCAAGGCCGGGACAGAGCTAACTATGGCTACACCTTC

d_call: TRBD2
v_call: TRBV7-9
j_call: TRBJ2-6
clone_size: NA
cdr3_aa: CASSRREGANVLTF
cdr3_nt: TGTGCCAGCAGCAGGCGGGAGGGGGCCAACGTCCTGACTTTC

d_call: TRBD1
v_call: TRBV18
j_call: TRBJ2-1
clone_size: NA
cdr3_aa: CASSPNKDRVAEQFF
cdr3_nt: TGTGCCAGCTCACCCAACAAGGACAGGGTCGCTGAGCAGTTCTTC

d_call: TRBD1
v_call: TRBV28
j_call: TRBJ1-2
clone_size: NA
cdr3_aa: CGAGGSYGYTF
cdr3_nt: TGTGGCGCAGGGGGCTCTTATGGCTACACCTTC

d_call: NA
v_call: TRBV5-3
j_call: TRBJ1-3
clone_size: NA
cdr3_aa: CARSLGGSGNTIYF
cdr3_nt: TGTGCCAGAAGCTTGGGGGGATCTGGAAACACCATATATTTT

d_call: NA
v_call: TRBV9
j_call: TRBJ1-2
clone_size: few
cdr3_aa: CASSGGLGTPYGYTF
cdr3_nt: TGTGCCAGCAGCGGAGGGCTCGGGACACCCTATGGCTACACCTTC